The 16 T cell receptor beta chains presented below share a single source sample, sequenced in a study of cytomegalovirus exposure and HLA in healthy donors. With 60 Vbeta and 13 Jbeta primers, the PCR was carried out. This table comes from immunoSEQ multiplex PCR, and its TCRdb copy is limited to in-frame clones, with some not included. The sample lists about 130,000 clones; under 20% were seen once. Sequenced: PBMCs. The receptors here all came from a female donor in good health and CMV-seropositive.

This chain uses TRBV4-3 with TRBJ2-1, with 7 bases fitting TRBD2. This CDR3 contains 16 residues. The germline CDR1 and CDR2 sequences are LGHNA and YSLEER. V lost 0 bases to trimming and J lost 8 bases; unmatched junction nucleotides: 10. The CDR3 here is CASSQDLGGSRDEQFF. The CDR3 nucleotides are TGCGCCAGCAGCCAAGACCTAGGCGGGAGTAGGGATGAGCAGTTCTTC.

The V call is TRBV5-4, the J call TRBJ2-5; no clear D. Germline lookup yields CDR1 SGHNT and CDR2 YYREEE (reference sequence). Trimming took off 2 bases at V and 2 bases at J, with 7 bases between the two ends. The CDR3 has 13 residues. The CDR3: CASSLTAQETQYF. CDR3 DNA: TGTGCCAGCAGCTTAACAGCACAAGAGACCCAGTACTTC.

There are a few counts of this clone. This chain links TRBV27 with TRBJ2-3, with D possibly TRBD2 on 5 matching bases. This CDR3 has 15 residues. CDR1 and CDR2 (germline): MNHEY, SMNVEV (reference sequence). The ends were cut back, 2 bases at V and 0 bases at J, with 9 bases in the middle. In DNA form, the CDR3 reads TGTGCCAGCAGTTTACGCGGGCACAGCACAGATACGCAGTATTTT. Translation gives CASSLRGHSTDTQYF.

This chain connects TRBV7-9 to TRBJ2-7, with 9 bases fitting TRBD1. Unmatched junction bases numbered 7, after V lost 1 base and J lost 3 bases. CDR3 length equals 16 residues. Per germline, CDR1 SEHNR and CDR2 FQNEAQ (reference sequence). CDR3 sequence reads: CASSLEGTGPLYEQYF. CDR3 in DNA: TGTGCCAGCAGCTTAGAAGGGACAGGGCCCCTCTACGAGCAGTACTTC.

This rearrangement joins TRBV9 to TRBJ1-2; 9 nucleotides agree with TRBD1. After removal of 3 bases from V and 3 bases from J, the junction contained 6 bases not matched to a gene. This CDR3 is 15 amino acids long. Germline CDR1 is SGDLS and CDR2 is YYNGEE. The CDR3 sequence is CASSDDRGFHYGYTF. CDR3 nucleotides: TGTGCCAGCAGCGATGACAGGGGGTTTCACTATGGCTACACCTTC.

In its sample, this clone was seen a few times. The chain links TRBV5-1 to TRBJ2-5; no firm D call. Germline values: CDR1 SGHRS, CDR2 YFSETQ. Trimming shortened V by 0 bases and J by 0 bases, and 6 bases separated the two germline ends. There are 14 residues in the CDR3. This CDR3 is CASSLVPNQETQYF. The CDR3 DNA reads TGCGCCAGCAGCTTGGTTCCTAACCAAGAGACCCAGTACTTC.

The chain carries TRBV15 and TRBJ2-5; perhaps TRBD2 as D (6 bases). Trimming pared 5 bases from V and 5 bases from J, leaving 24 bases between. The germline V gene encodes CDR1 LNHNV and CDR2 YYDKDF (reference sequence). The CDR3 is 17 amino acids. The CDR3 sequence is CATSRSRLRGGAETQYF. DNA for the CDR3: TGTGCCACCAGCCGTAGTCGGTTGAGGGGAGGTGCGGAGACCCAGTACTTC.

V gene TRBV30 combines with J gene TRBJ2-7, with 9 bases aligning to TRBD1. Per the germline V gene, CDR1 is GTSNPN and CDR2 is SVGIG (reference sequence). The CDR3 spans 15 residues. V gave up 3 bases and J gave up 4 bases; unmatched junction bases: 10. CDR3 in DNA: TGTGCCTGGAGGGCCCCGGGACAGGGAAAATACGAGCAGTACTTC. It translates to CAWRAPGQGKYEQYF.

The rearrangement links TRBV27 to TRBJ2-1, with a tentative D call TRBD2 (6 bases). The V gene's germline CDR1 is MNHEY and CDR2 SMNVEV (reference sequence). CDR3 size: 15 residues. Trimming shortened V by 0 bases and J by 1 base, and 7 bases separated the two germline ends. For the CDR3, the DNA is TGTGCCAGCAGTTTATCCAGCGGGTCCTACAATGAGCAGTTCTTC. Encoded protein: CASSLSSGSYNEQFF.

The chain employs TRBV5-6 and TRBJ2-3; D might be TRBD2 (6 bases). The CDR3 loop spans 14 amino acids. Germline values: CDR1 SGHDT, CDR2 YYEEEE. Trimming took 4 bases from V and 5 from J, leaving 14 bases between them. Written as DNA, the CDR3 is TGTGCCAGCAGCGGGCCCCCCGGGAGAGATACGCAGTATTTT. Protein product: CASSGPPGRDTQYF.

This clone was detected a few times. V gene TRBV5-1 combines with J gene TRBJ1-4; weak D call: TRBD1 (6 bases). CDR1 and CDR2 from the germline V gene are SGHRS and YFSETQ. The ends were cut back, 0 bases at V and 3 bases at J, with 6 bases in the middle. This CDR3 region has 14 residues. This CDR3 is CASSLGQANEKLFF. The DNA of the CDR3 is TGCGCCAGCAGCTTGGGACAGGCTAATGAAAAACTGTTTTTT.

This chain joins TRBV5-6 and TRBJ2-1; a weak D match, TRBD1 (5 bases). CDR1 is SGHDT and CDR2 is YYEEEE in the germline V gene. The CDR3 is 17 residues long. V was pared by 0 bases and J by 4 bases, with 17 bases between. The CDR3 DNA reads TGTGCCAGCAGCTTGGCCCTTAGGCAGGGCATGTACAATGAGCAGTTCTTC. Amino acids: CASSLALRQGMYNEQFF.

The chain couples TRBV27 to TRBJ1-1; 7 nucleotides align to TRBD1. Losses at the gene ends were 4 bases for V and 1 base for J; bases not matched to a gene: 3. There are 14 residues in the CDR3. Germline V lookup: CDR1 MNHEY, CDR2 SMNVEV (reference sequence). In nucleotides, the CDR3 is TGTGCCAGCAGTTCAAACAGGGGGAACACTGAAGCTTTCTTT. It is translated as CASSSNRGNTEAFF.

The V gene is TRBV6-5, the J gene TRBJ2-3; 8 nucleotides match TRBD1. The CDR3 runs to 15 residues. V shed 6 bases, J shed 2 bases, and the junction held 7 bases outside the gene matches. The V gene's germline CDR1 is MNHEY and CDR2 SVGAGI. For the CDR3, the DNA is TGTGCCAGCAGAACCGACAGGGGATCCACAGATACGCAGTATTTT. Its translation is CASRTDRGSTDTQYF.

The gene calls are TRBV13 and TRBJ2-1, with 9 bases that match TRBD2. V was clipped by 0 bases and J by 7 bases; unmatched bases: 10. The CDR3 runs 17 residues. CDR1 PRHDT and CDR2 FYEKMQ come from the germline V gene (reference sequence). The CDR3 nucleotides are TGTGCCAGCAGCTTAGGATTCGCGGGGGGGCGAGGTAATGAGCAGTTCTTC. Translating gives CASSLGFAGGRGNEQFF. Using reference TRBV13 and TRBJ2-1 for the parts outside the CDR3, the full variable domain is AAGVIQSPRHLIKEKRETATLKCYPIPRHDTVYWYQQGPGQDPQFLISFYEKMQSDKGSIPDRFSAQQFSDYHSELNMSSLELGDSALYFCASSLGFAGGRGNEQFFGPGTRLTVL.

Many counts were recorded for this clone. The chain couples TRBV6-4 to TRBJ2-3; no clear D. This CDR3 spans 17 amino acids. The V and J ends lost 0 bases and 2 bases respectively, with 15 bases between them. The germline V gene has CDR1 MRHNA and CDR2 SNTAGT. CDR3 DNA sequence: TGTGCCAGCAGTGACTCGAGTCAGGAAGGCCACACAGATACGCAGTATTTT. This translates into CASSDSSQEGHTDTQYF.